Following are 7 T cell receptor beta chains from one sample sequenced in a study of cytomegalovirus exposure and HLA in healthy donors. PCR involved 60 Vbeta and 13 Jbeta primers. TCRdb keeps only in-frame clones here, not all; method: immunoSEQ multiplex PCR. Of tens of thousands of clones in the sample, roughly 73% were seen once. Input material: PBMCs. Every receptor here comes from a woman in her thirties or forties in good health and CMV-seropositive.

The rearrangement joins TRBV14 to TRBJ1-6; possibly TRBD1 for D (6 bases). V shed 1 base and J shed 9 bases, with 16 bases lying between them. The CDR3 covers 16 residues. Germline V gene data show CDR1 as SGHDN and CDR2 as FVKESK. CDR3 coding DNA: TGTGCCAGCAGCCAAGGGACAGCGACCCGGGGTTCACCCCTCCACTTT. Residues: CASSQGTATRGSPLHF. The full variable domain, rest sourced from reference TRBV14 and TRBJ1-6, is EAGVTQFPSHSVIEKGQTVTLRCDPISGHDNLYWYRRVMGKEIKFLLHFVKESKQDESGMPNNRFLAERTGGTYSTLKVQPAELEDSGVYFCASSQGTATRGSPLHFGNGTRLTVT.

V gene TRBV30 combines with J gene TRBJ1-6; 7 nucleotides align to TRBD1. Germline V gives CDR1 GTSNPN, CDR2 SVGIG (reference sequence). This CDR3 comprises 13 residues. With 8 bases clipped from V and 9 bases from J, the junction kept 10 bases outside the gene matches. CDR3 sequence (DNA): TGTGCCAAAAGGGACAGTAGGGGTTCACCCCTCCACTTT. This encodes CAKRDSRGSPLHF.

The J gene is TRBJ2-3, the V gene TRBV5-1; no definite D call. CDR1 and CDR2 (germline): SGHRS, YFSETQ. The CDR3 has 12 residues. With 2 bases removed from V and 2 bases from J, the gap between germline ends came to 3 bases. CDR3 loop: CASSFITDTQYF. The CDR3 nucleotides are TGCGCCAGCAGCTTCATCACAGATACGCAGTATTTT.

The genes are TRBV6-1 and TRBJ2-3; 11 bases are shared with TRBD2. Germline V gives CDR1 MNHNS, CDR2 SASEGT. J lost 4 bases, V lost 0 bases, and 3 bases had no gene match. CDR3 length: 16 amino acids. CDR3 nucleotide sequence: TGTGCCAGCAGTGAAGCGCTAGCGGGGGGCGCAGATACGCAGTATTTT. It translates to CASSEALAGGADTQYF.

This chain connects TRBV29-1 to TRBJ1-3, with D possibly TRBD1 on 6 matching bases. Trimming left V 2 bases short and J 0 bases short, with 11 bases between. CDR1 is SQVTM and CDR2 is ANQGSEA in the germline V gene. This CDR3 contains 15 residues. The CDR3 is CSVESGHLSGNTIYF. The CDR3 DNA follows: TGCAGCGTTGAATCGGGACACCTCTCTGGAAACACCATATATTTT.

The V gene is TRBV11-2, the J gene TRBJ2-2; 7 bases line up with TRBD1. CDR1 is SGHAT, CDR2 FQNNGV, per germline. The CDR3 totals 16 residues. Trimming cost V 5 bases and J 1 base; bases outside gene matches: 7. The CDR3 DNA reads as TGTGCCAGCAGCCGTTCCCGGGACAGGAACACCGGGGAGCTGTTTTTT. It codes for CASSRSRDRNTGELFF. The whole variable domain, filled in from reference TRBV11-2 and TRBJ2-2, reads EAGVAQSPRYKIIEKRQSVAFWCNPISGHATLYWYQQILGQGPKLLIQFQNNGVVDDSQLPKDRFSAERLKGVDSTLKIQPAKLEDSAVYLCASSRSRDRNTGELFFGEGSRLTVL.

This clone occurred a few times. The chain has TRBV2 and TRBJ2-1; D is perhaps TRBD2 (6 bases). Germline-derived CDR1 and CDR2 are SNHLY and FYNNEI. V dropped 6 bases and J dropped 7 bases, with 13 bases sitting between them. CDR3 length: 13 residues. The CDR3 DNA reads TGTGCCAGCAGGGGAGGCATCGGGAATGAGCAGTTCTTC. Translating gives CASRGGIGNEQFF.